One and the same sample provided the 30 T cell receptor beta chains below, sequenced in a study of long-term antiretroviral therapy in people with HIV. immunoSEQ v3.0 was run at survey level. Data came from immunoSEQ multiplex PCR; TCRdb stores just in-frame clones and leaves some out. The table includes tens of thousands of clones, 75% to 90% detected once. The sequences come from unsorted PBMCs, collected 0.4 years after starting antiretroviral therapy. The receptors originated from a man in his forties or fifties with HIV.

The rearrangement links TRBV7-2 to TRBJ1-3, with TRBD1 matching over 10 bases. The V gene's germline CDR1 is SGHTA and CDR2 FQGNSA. V trimming: 5 bases; J trimming: 2 bases; junction bases outside the gene matches: 3. There are 15 residues in the CDR3. Here the CDR3 reads CASSAGTGAGNTIYF. The CDR3 bases are TGTGCCAGCAGCGCAGGGACAGGGGCTGGAAACACCATATATTTT.

This clone came up once. The chain is built from TRBV2 and TRBJ2-1; unclear D gene. CDR1 and CDR2 (germline): SNHLY, FYNNEI. There are 12 residues in the CDR3. The ends were cut back, 2 bases at V and 3 bases at J, with 2 bases in the middle. CDR3: CASSESYNEQFF. CDR3 nucleotide sequence: TGTGCCAGCAGTGAAAGCTACAATGAGCAGTTCTTC.

The chain joins TRBV6-5 to TRBJ2-1; D may be TRBD1 (5 bases). CDR1 and CDR2 from the germline V gene are MNHEY and SVGAGI. The CDR3 extends over 16 amino acids. Trimming pared 3 bases from V and 0 bases from J, leaving 12 bases between. The CDR3 reads CASSYRTTRSYNEQFF. The CDR3 DNA is TGTGCCAGCAGTTATAGGACAACCCGCTCCTACAATGAGCAGTTCTTC.

This chain links TRBV27 with TRBJ1-3; maybe TRBD1 (6 bases). This CDR3 region has 14 residues. From germline, CDR1 is MNHEY and CDR2 SMNVEV (reference sequence). With 8 bases removed from V and 6 bases from J, the gap between germline ends came to 17 bases. CDR3 in DNA: TGTGCCAGCCGGGCGGGGTGGGACATAAACACCATATATTTT. Its protein product is CASRAGWDINTIYF.

V and J are TRBV9 and TRBJ2-2; 9 bases align to TRBD2. Germline lookup yields CDR1 SGDLS and CDR2 YYNGEE. The CDR3 covers 16 residues. Losses at the gene ends were 0 bases for V and 7 bases for J; bases not matched to a gene: 7. The CDR3 region has the DNA TGTGCCAGCAGCGTAGGGCGGGGGGGCCGTGACGGGGAGCTGTTTTTT. Protein: CASSVGRGGRDGELFF.

The chain recombines TRBV7-2 with TRBJ1-2, with 7 bases fitting TRBD1. Germline trimming cut 4 bases from V and 6 bases from J; bases unmatched to any gene: 5. CDR1 and CDR2 from the germline V gene are SGHTA and FQGNSA. This CDR3 has 13 residues. CDR3 in amino acids: CASSWRQGHGYTF. CDR3 sequence (DNA): TGTGCCAGCAGCTGGAGACAGGGACATGGCTACACCTTC.

V and J are TRBV16 and TRBJ1-1, with 7 positions matching TRBD1. The CDR3 runs to 20 residues. Germline V gene sequence: CDR1 KGHSY, CDR2 FQNENV. Trimming removed 2 bases from V and 8 bases from J; junction bases left unmatched: 26. Here the CDR3 DNA reads TGTGCCAGCAGCCAAATCGGAGAGGTCAGGACAGGTGCCTCTAGTCGGGAAGCTTTCTTT. Protein product: CASSQIGEVRTGASSREAFF.

The chain joins TRBV28 to TRBJ1-5; D is undetermined. Deletions cut 5 bases from V and 2 bases from J, with 13 bases between. CDR3 size: 15 residues. Germline V gives CDR1 MDHEN, CDR2 SYDVKM. The CDR3 loop reads CASSDERTRNQPQHF. CDR3 DNA sequence: TGTGCCAGCAGTGACGAAAGGACTCGCAATCAGCCCCAGCATTTT.

The chain recombines TRBV2 with TRBJ1-2, with TRBD1 as a possible D gene (6 bases). The CDR3 contains 14 residues. The V end lost 5 bases, the J end lost 2 bases, and 12 bases lay between the germline ends. Germline V CDR1 and CDR2: SNHLY, FYNNEI. In DNA form, the CDR3 reads TGTGCCAGCAGTTCACAGGGTGGGAACTATGGCTACACCTTC. It is translated as CASSSQGGNYGYTF.

CDR3 nucleotides: TGCGCCAGCAGCGACTTGACAGGGGGTGGCTACACCTTC. Encoded protein: CASSDLTGGGYTF. The chain combines TRBV5-1 with TRBJ1-2; TRBD1 aligns across 9 bases. Germline CDR1 SGHRS, CDR2 YFSETQ. The length of the CDR3 is 13 residues. V dropped 4 bases and J dropped 7; count of bases not matched to a gene: 5.

The chain has TRBV29-1 and TRBJ1-4, with no clear D. Germline CDR1 SQVTM, CDR2 ANQGSEA. The V and J ends lost 4 bases and 3 bases respectively, with 6 bases between them. CDR3 length: 12 amino acids. The CDR3 loop is CSVVAANEKLFF. DNA of the CDR3: TGCAGCGTTGTAGCGGCTAATGAAAAACTGTTTTTT.

The count of this clone is one. V is TRBV6-5 and J is TRBJ2-7; D is unclear. Per germline, CDR1 MNHEY and CDR2 SVGAGI. V was cut by 4 bases and J by 2 bases, with 3 bases left in between. The CDR3 spans 11 residues. The CDR3 DNA is TGTGCCAGCAGTTCGACCTACGAGCAGTACTTC. It encodes CASSSTYEQYF.

This sequence joins TRBV6-6 and TRBJ2-7; D call uncertain. The CDR3 runs 12 residues. In germline, CDR1 is MNHNY, CDR2 SVGAGI (reference sequence). V was cut by 6 bases and J by 6 bases, with 12 bases left in between. CDR3 sequence: CASSPLVGEQYF. In DNA, the CDR3 is TGTGCCAGCAGCCCCCTCGTGGGCGAGCAGTACTTC.

In its sample, this clone was seen once. The chain links TRBV18 to TRBJ1-2, with D perhaps matching TRBD1 (5 bases). V gave up 2 bases and J gave up 2 bases, with 9 bases separating them. CDR3 size: 14 residues. CDR1 is KGHSH, CDR2 LQKENI, per germline. The CDR3 DNA follows: TGTGCCAGCTCACCATCCCAGGGAAACTATGGCTACACCTTC. It yields the protein CASSPSQGNYGYTF.

This sequence joins TRBV4-1 and TRBJ2-1, with 9 bases aligning to TRBD1. The CDR3 extends over 13 amino acids. Trimming cost V 4 bases and J 11 bases; bases outside gene matches: 6. The germline gives CDR1 MGHRA, CDR2 YSYEKL. CDR3 amino acids: CASSPSGTGQQFF. The DNA for the CDR3 is TGCGCCAGCAGCCCGTCCGGGACAGGGCAGCAGTTCTTC.

This chain joins TRBV10-3 and TRBJ2-1; 9 nucleotides line up with TRBD2. Trimming removed 0 bases from V and 5 bases from J; junction bases left unmatched: 8. CDR3 length: 17 amino acids. Germline loops: CDR1 ENHRY, CDR2 SYGVKD. Here the CDR3 DNA reads TGTGCCATCAGTGAGTCCCAAGCTAGCGGGGATAACAATGAGCAGTTCTTC. Its protein is CAISESQASGDNNEQFF.

V and J are TRBV28 and TRBJ1-2, with 8 nucleotides matching TRBD1. Germline V gives CDR1 MDHEN, CDR2 SYDVKM. Trimming removed 7 bases from V and 2 bases from J; junction bases left unmatched: 3. The CDR3 runs 13 residues. DNA of the CDR3: TGTGCCAGCACCCGGACAGGGAACTATGGCTACACCTTC. Translated: CASTRTGNYGYTF.

The chain combines TRBV4-1 with TRBJ2-1, with 11 bases aligning to TRBD1. The CDR3 sequence is 15 residues long. Germline V CDR1 and CDR2: MGHRA, YSYEKL. V lost 2 bases to trimming and J lost 7 bases; unmatched junction nucleotides: 4. CDR3 in DNA: TGCGCCAGCAGCCAACAGGGACAGGGGGGGAATGAGCAGTTCTTC. It translates to CASSQQGQGGNEQFF.

The CDR3 DNA reads TGTGCCTGGAAGGGGATTGCGAGCAATCAGCCCCAGCATTTT. Amino acids: CAWKGIASNQPQHF. This chain uses TRBV30 with TRBJ1-5, with a weak D call TRBD1 (5 bases). The CDR3 runs 14 residues. Germline CDR1 and CDR2: GTSNPN and SVGIG (reference sequence). The V end lost 4 bases, the J end lost 1 base, and 11 bases lay between the germline ends.

The CDR3 spells CASSLQGDIYGYTF. In nucleotides, the CDR3 is TGTGCCAGCAGCTTACAGGGGGACATCTATGGCTACACCTTC. The V gene is TRBV5-5, the J gene TRBJ1-2; the match to TRBD1 covers 8 bases. V dropped 2 bases and J dropped 4; count of bases not matched to a gene: 4. The CDR3 covers 14 residues. Per the germline V gene, CDR1 is SGHKS and CDR2 is YYEKEE (reference sequence).

This rearrangement joins TRBV28 to TRBJ1-5; weak D call: TRBD1 (6 bases). V was trimmed by 7 bases and J by 7 bases, leaving 17 bases between them. Per germline, CDR1 MDHEN and CDR2 SYDVKM. This CDR3 comprises 14 residues. CDR3 DNA: TGTGCCAGCACCCGGGGGGGGCCCGGGCAGCCCCAGCATTTT. Translation: CASTRGGPGQPQHF.

The J gene is TRBJ1-2, the V gene TRBV5-4, with TRBD1 as a possible D gene (6 bases). V lost 0 bases and J 8 bases, leaving 11 bases between the germline ends. The CDR3 is 13 residues long. CDR1 is SGHNT and CDR2 is YYREEE in the germline V gene (reference sequence). CDR3 sequence reads: CASSLVGTTGYTF. CDR3 coding DNA: TGTGCCAGCAGCTTGGTAGGGACAACCGGCTACACCTTC.

The V call is TRBV28, the J call TRBJ1-1; tentative D call: TRBD1 (6 bases). Per germline, CDR1 MDHEN and CDR2 SYDVKM. This CDR3 spans 14 amino acids. V gave up 7 bases and J gave up 3 bases, with 15 bases separating them. The CDR3 loop reads CASTGLRGDTEAFF. The CDR3 DNA sequence: TGTGCCAGCACAGGTCTAAGGGGGGACACTGAAGCTTTCTTT. Combining the CDR3 with reference TRBV28 and TRBJ1-1 gives the whole variable domain DVKVTQSSRYLVKRTGEKVFLECVQDMDHENMFWYRQDPGLGLRLIYFSYDVKMKEKGDIPEGYSVSREKKERFSLILESASTNQTSMYLCASTGLRGDTEAFFGQGTRLTVV.

V is TRBV28 and J is TRBJ1-1, with D hard to call. Looked up from germline, CDR1 is MDHEN and CDR2 is SYDVKM. V dropped 5 bases and J dropped 0 bases, with 10 bases sitting between them. This CDR3 has 14 residues. CDR3 in DNA: TGTGCCAGCAGTATCGGGCTTATGAACACTGAAGCTTTCTTT. Amino acid sequence: CASSIGLMNTEAFF.

The J gene is TRBJ2-6, the V gene TRBV19; D uncertain. The CDR3 length is 15 residues. Germline loops: CDR1 LNHDA, CDR2 SQIVND (reference sequence). The germline V and J ends were trimmed by 6 bases and 0 bases, with 9 bases remaining between them. The CDR3 nucleotides read TGTGCCAGTAGCGTCCTGAGCTCTGGGGCCAACGTCCTGACTTTC. The encoded protein is CASSVLSSGANVLTF.

J is TRBJ2-5 and V is TRBV28; 7 nucleotides line up with TRBD1. With V trimmed by 1 base and J by 5 bases, 7 bases remained unmatched. The CDR3 totals 15 residues. Germline CDR1 MDHEN, CDR2 SYDVKM. In nucleotides, the CDR3 is TGTGCCAGCAGTTTATCGACAGGGTCTCAGGAGACCCAGTACTTC. This sequence encodes CASSLSTGSQETQYF.

Here the CDR3 DNA reads TGTGCCAGCAGCCGGGACCCGACCCTAAGGCGGTACTTC. It encodes CASSRDPTLRRYF. The chain employs TRBV6-4 and TRBJ2-7, with D perhaps TRBD1 or TRBD2 (5 bases each). The CDR3 is made up of 13 amino acids. Germline V gene data show CDR1 as MRHNA and CDR2 as SNTAGT. Trimming left V 6 bases short and J 12 bases short, with 21 bases between.

The rearrangement uses TRBV19 and TRBJ1-1, with a possible D match to TRBD1 (5 bases). Trimming left V 5 bases short and J 8 bases short, with 18 bases between. CDR1 and CDR2 (germline): LNHDA, SQIVND (reference sequence). This CDR3 contains 14 residues. As DNA, the CDR3 is TGTGCCAGTAGTGATGACAGACCCTCGCTAGAAGCTTTCTTT. Translated: CASSDDRPSLEAFF.

This rearrangement joins TRBV7-2 to TRBJ1-2; 9 bases are shared with TRBD1. The CDR3 is made up of 17 amino acids. The V gene end was trimmed by 5 bases and the J gene end by 4 bases; junction bases not matched to a gene: 14. Germline lookup yields CDR1 SGHTA and CDR2 FQGNSA. CDR3 coding DNA: TGTGCCAGCAGCCCGGGACAGGGAGGTCACAAAGGCTATGGCTACACCTTC. Protein sequence: CASSPGQGGHKGYGYTF.

This chain links TRBV6-6 with TRBJ2-7; the match to TRBD2 covers 9 bases. Trimming removed 4 bases from V and 3 bases from J; junction bases left unmatched: 10. CDR1 MNHNY and CDR2 SVGAGI come from the germline V gene (reference sequence). This CDR3 region has 16 residues. This CDR3 is CASSFLAGANFYEQYF. CDR3 nucleotide sequence: TGTGCCAGCAGTTTCTTAGCGGGGGCCAACTTCTACGAGCAGTACTTC.